Here is one T cell receptor beta chain with its context. Its antigen is unknown. The germline V and J ends were trimmed by 5 bases and 4 bases, with 17 bases remaining between them. CDR1 and CDR2 from the germline V gene are LNHDA and SQIVND (reference sequence). The CDR3 extends over 15 amino acids. Sequencing used immunoSEQ multiplex PCR; TCRdb keeps in-frame clones, though not all of them. The table lists around 180,000 clones, less than 90% of them singletons, with around 10% in the top ten. This specimen belongs to a study of radiation and T cells in renal cell carcinoma. Study-wide results and limits: Top tumor clonotypes rose in blood 2 weeks post-radiation, then contracted.

As for time point: blood 4 weeks post-SBRT, at nephrectomy. Treatment given: 15 Gy SBRT to primary tumor, nephrectomy 4 weeks later. Nephrectomy followed 15 Gy stereotactic body radiation by 4 weeks. Serial blood draws occurred at baseline and 2 and 4 weeks post-SBRT. The patient's renal cell carcinoma had clear cell pathology. The source of this sequence is a woman between 50 and 59 years old with renal cell carcinoma. The specimen comprised blood, sampled from a patient whose treatment included radiotherapy and nephrectomy. The chain carries TRBV19 and TRBJ1-1; D is unclear. The CDR3 loop is CASSPILGLGTEAFF. In DNA, the CDR3 is TGTGCCAGTAGTCCCATTCTGGGGTTGGGCACTGAAGCTTTCTTT.